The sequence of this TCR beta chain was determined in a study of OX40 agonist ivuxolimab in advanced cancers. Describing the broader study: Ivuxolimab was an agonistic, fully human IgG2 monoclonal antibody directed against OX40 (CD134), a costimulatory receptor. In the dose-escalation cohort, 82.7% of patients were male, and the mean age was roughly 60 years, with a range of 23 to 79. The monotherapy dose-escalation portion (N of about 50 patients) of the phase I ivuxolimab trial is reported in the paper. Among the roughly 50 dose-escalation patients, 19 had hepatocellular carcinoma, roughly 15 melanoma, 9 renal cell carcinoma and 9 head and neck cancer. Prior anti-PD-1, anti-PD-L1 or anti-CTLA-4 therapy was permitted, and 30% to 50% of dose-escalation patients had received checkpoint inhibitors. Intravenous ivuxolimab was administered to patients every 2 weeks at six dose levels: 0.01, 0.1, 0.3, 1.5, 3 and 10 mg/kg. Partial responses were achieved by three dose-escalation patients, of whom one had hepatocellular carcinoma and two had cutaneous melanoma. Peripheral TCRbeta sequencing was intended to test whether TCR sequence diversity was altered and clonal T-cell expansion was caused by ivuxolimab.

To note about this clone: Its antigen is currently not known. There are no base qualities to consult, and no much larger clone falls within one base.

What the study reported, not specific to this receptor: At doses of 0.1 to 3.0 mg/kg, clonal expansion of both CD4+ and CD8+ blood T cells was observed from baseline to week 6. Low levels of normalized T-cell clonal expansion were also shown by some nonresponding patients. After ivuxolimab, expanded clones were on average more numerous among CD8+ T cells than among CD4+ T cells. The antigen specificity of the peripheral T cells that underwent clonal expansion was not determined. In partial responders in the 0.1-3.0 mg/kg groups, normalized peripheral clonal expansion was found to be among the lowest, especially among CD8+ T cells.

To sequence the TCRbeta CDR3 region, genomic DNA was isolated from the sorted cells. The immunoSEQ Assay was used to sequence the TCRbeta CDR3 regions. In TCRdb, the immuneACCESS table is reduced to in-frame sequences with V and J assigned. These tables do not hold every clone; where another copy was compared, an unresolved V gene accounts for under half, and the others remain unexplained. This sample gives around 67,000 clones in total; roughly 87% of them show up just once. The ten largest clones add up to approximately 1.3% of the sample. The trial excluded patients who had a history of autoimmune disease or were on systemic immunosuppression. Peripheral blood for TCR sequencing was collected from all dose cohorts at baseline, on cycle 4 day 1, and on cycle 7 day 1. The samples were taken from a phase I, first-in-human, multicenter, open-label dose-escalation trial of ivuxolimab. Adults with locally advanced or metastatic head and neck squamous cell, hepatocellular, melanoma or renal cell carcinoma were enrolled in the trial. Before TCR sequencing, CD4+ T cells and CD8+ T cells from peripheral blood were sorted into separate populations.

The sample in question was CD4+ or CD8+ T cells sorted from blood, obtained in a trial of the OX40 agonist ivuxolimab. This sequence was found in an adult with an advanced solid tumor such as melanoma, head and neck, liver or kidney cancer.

This receptor carries the CDR3 CASSLVPVWDTQYF. The DNA sequence is given as TGTGCCAGCAGCTTGGTACCAGTCTGGGATACGCAGTATTTT. This sequence uses TRBV5-6 and TRBJ2-3; a confident D gene designation cannot be given. The CDR3 runs 14 amino acids, cysteine and phenylalanine included. Only the CDR3 portion is preserved as DNA: 42 bases, with reading frame beginning at the first base. CDR1 and CDR2, per the germline V gene, are SGHDT and YYEEEE. V is reduced by 0 bases and J by 6 bases, leaving a spacing of 11 bases between them.